This TCR beta chain is from a study of T-cell reconstitution after alpha-beta-depleted transplantation in children. Regarding the study as a whole: Diversity of TCRbeta at day 60 was high in some patients, arising from surviving recipient T cells and thymic progenitors. From newly produced T cells came most of the T-cell counts and diversity one year after transplant. The origin of alpha-beta T cells about two months after transplant was reportedly several hundred expanded graft clones.

Library preparation (for TCRbeta) was performed with unique molecular identifiers. TCRdb fed the PCR reads into MiXCR, producing one record per CDR3 protein. This table has hundreds of thousands of distinct CDR3 sequences, under 20% appearing once. The CDR3 covers 16 residues. Germline CDR1 reads LGHDT; CDR2 reads YNNKEL (reference sequence). Trimming cost V 4 bases and J 4 bases; bases outside gene matches: 7. As for this clonotype: Its antigen is undetermined.

Material: PBMCs, mostly from graft donor cells, obtained 360 days after TCRalphabeta/CD19-depleted stem cell transplant. This chain connects TRBV3-1 to TRBJ2-1, with 10 bases identical to TRBD1. The TCR originated in a male patient aged 2 to 10 who had a stem cell transplant for acute lymphoblastic leukemia, so the T cells may come from the graft donor. CDR3 nucleotide sequence: TGTGCCAGCAGCCTTCGGACAGGGGGAGGTTACAATGAGCAGTTCTTC. Translated, it gives CASSLRTGGGYNEQFF.